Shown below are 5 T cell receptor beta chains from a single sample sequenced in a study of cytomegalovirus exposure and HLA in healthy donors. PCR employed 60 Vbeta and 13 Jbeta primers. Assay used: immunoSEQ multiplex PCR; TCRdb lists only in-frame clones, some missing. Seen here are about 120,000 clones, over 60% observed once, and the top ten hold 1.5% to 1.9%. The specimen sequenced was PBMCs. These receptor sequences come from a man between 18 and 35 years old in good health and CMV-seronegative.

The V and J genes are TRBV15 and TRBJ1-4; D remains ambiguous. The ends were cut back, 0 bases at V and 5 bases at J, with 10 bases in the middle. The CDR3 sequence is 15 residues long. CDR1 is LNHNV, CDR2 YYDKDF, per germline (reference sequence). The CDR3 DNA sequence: TGTGCCACCAGCAGAGATCCGGGTGGGAATGAAAAACTGTTTTTT. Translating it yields CATSRDPGGNEKLFF.

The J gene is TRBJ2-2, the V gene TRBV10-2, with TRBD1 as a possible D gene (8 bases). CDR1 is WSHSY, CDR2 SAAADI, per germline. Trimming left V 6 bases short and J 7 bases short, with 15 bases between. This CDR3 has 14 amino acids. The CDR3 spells CASSVTGGGGELFF. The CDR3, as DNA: TGCGCCAGCAGCGTTACAGGGGGGGGCGGGGAGCTGTTTTTT.

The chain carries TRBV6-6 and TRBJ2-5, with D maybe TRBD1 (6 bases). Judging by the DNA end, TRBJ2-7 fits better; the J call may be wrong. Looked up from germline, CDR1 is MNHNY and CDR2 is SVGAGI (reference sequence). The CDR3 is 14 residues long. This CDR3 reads CASSRQAPSYEQYF. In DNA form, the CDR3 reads TGTGCCAGCAGTAGACAGGCTCCCTCCTACGAGCAGTACTTC.

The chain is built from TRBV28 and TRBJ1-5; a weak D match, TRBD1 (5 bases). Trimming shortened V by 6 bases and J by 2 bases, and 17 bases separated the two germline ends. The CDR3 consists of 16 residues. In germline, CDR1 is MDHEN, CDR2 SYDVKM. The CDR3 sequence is CASSPLQGRGNQPQHF. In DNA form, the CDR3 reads TGTGCCAGCAGCCCCCTCCAGGGAAGGGGCAATCAGCCCCAGCATTTT.

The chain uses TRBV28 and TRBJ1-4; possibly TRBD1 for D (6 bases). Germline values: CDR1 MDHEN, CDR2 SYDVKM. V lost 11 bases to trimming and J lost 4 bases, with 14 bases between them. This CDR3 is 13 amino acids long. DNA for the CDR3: TGTGCCGGACAGACAGCACTTAATGAAAAACTGTTTTTT. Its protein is CAGQTALNEKLFF.